These 32 T cell receptor beta chains were sequenced from one sample in a study of blood T cell repertoires in COVID-19. Assay: immunoSEQ multiplex PCR; the TCRdb copy retains only in-frame clones and omits some. Altogether roughly 100,000 clones are present, approximately 86% being singletons, with the ten largest covering around 5%. The sequencing input was peripheral blood. The receptors were sampled from a woman between 50 and 59 years old with COVID-19, enrolled during active disease.

V gene TRBV6-1 combines with J gene TRBJ2-7; TRBD1 matches at 9 bases. Unmatched junction bases numbered 6, after V lost 2 bases and J lost 4 bases. The CDR3 spans 15 residues. CDR1 and CDR2 (germline): MNHNS, SASEGT. The CDR3 DNA is TGTGCCAGCAGTGAATTCCCCGGACAGGGGTACGAGCAGTACTTC. Translating it yields CASSEFPGQGYEQYF.

This chain joins TRBV18 and TRBJ2-3; D ambiguous. CDR3 length: 14 amino acids. Germline lookup yields CDR1 KGHSH and CDR2 LQKENI. Between the trimmed V and J ends, which lost 0 bases and 2 bases, there was a span of 6 bases. The CDR3: CASSPPAFTDTQYF. CDR3 DNA sequence: TGTGCCAGCTCACCACCCGCGTTCACAGATACGCAGTATTTT.

The V gene is TRBV13, the J gene TRBJ2-2; TRBD2 agrees at 15 bases. V gave up 1 base and J gave up 3 bases; unmatched junction bases: 15. Per germline, CDR1 PRHDT and CDR2 FYEKMQ (reference sequence). The CDR3 is 22 residues long. CDR3 amino acids: CASSLVFRWTSGGATDTGELFF. CDR3 in DNA: TGTGCCAGCAGCTTAGTTTTTCGATGGACTAGCGGGGGGGCCACGGACACCGGGGAGCTGTTTTTT.

The chain is built from TRBV3-1 (or the pseudogene TRBV3-2) and TRBJ2-7; D unresolved. V was clipped by 4 bases and J by 0 bases, with 16 bases between them. The length of the CDR3 is 16 residues. Germline V gives CDR1 LGHDT, CDR2 YNNKEL (reference sequence). This CDR3 is CASSPFWLPSSYEQYF. The CDR3 DNA reads as TGTGCCAGCAGCCCCTTTTGGCTCCCAAGCTCCTACGAGCAGTACTTC.

V usage is TRBV3-1 (or the pseudogene TRBV3-2) and J usage is TRBJ1-4; D may be TRBD1 (6 bases). There are 15 residues in the CDR3. The germline V gene has CDR1 LGHDT and CDR2 YNNKEL (reference sequence). Deletions cut 4 bases from V and 1 base from J, with 10 bases between. In DNA, the CDR3 is TGTGCCAGCAGCCCCCCACAGGGAACTAATGAAAAACTGTTTTTT. Translation gives CASSPPQGTNEKLFF.

The chain joins TRBV7-2 to TRBJ1-2, with 9 bases identical to TRBD1. Per germline, CDR1 SGHTA and CDR2 FQGNSA. The ends lost 4 bases at V and 6 bases at J; junction bases unmatched: 15. There are 17 residues in the CDR3. The CDR3, as DNA: TGTGCCAGCAGCTCGATCCGGGACAGGGCAGGATCTCATGGCTACACCTTC. It is translated as CASSSIRDRAGSHGYTF. Supplemented by reference TRBV7-2 and TRBJ1-2, the full variable domain reads GAGVSQSPSNKVTEKGKDVELRCDPISGHTALYWYRQSLGQGLEFLIYFQGNSAPDKSGLPSDRFSAERTGGSVSTLTIQRTQQEDSAVYLCASSSIRDRAGSHGYTFGSGTRLTVV.

V gene TRBV7-2 combines with J gene TRBJ2-2; D gene ambiguous. Trimming left V 2 bases short and J 4 bases short, with 8 bases between. The CDR3 length is 14 residues. Germline V lookup: CDR1 SGHTA, CDR2 FQGNSA. CDR3 residues: CASSLSMATGELFF. The CDR3 nucleotides read TGTGCCAGCAGCTTAAGTATGGCCACCGGGGAGCTGTTTTTT.

The chain combines TRBV5-1 with TRBJ1-4; tentatively, D is TRBD1 (5 bases). Trimming removed 1 base at V and 0 bases at J, with 13 bases between. CDR1 SGHRS and CDR2 YFSETQ come from the germline V gene. The length of the CDR3 is 17 residues. In DNA, the CDR3 is TGCGCCAGCAGCTTGAGGGGTCTCTATGCAACTAATGAAAAACTGTTTTTT. Protein sequence: CASSLRGLYATNEKLFF.

This clone was found once. This chain links TRBV24-1 with TRBJ1-1; perhaps TRBD1 as D (6 bases). V was pared by 3 bases and J by 5 bases, with 18 bases between. Germline V lookup: CDR1 KGHDR, CDR2 SFDVKD. CDR3 length: 16 residues. The CDR3 region is CATSDRGAGAGTEAFF. The CDR3 nucleotides read TGTGCCACCAGTGATCGGGGGGCCGGAGCCGGGACTGAAGCTTTCTTT.

The chain has TRBV4-3 and TRBJ2-7; D call uncertain. Trimming removed 0 bases at V and 3 bases at J, with 21 bases between. From germline, CDR1 is LGHNA and CDR2 YSLEER. This CDR3 region has 18 residues. CDR3 DNA sequence: TGCGCCAGCAGCCAAGATTTAGCCCCCTCTGGCGATAACTACGAGCAGTACTTC. This gives the protein CASSQDLAPSGDNYEQYF.

V usage is TRBV13 and J usage is TRBJ1-3; TRBD1 agrees at 10 bases. CDR3 size: 16 residues. V was pared by 2 bases and J by 5 bases, with 6 bases of the junction left unmatched. Germline CDR1 PRHDT, CDR2 FYEKMQ (reference sequence). DNA of the CDR3: TGTGCCAGCAGCTTATCGACAGGGGGCATCAGAAACACCATATATTTT. Amino acid sequence: CASSLSTGGIRNTIYF.

V usage is TRBV13 and J usage is TRBJ2-1, with 9 bases that match TRBD2. Trimming at V came to 1 base and at J to 8 bases, leaving 15 bases not matched to a gene. The CDR3 contains 18 residues. Germline CDR1 reads PRHDT; CDR2 reads FYEKMQ (reference sequence). CDR3 protein: CASSLVSLRGGFGDEQFF. The CDR3, as DNA: TGTGCCAGCAGCTTAGTCTCCCTGCGGGGGGGTTTCGGGGATGAGCAGTTCTTC. The full variable domain, completed using reference TRBV13 and TRBJ2-1, is AAGVIQSPRHLIKEKRETATLKCYPIPRHDTVYWYQQGPGQDPQFLISFYEKMQSDKGSIPDRFSAQQFSDYHSELNMSSLELGDSALYFCASSLVSLRGGFGDEQFFGPGTRLTVL.

DNA for the CDR3: TGTGCCAGCAGCCAGCGGGGTTCGGATGAGCAGTTCTTC. It specifies CASSQRGSDEQFF. The chain couples TRBV3-1 (or the pseudogene TRBV3-2) to TRBJ2-1; D is possibly TRBD2 (6 bases). The CDR3 consists of 13 residues. V was clipped by 3 bases and J by 8 bases, with 11 bases between them. From germline, CDR1 is LGHDT and CDR2 YNNKEL (reference sequence).

The chain employs TRBV11-2 and TRBJ1-1; D is ambiguous. The germline V and J ends were trimmed by 4 bases and 1 base, with 10 bases remaining between them. This CDR3 spans 14 amino acids. Per germline, CDR1 SGHAT and CDR2 FQNNGV. CDR3 region: CASSYSGQNTEAFF. The CDR3 DNA reads TGTGCCAGCAGCTATAGTGGGCAGAACACTGAAGCTTTCTTT.

The chain has TRBV3-1 (or the pseudogene TRBV3-2) and TRBJ1-2; 9 bases map to TRBD1. The CDR3 covers 13 residues. Germline CDR1 is LGHDT and CDR2 is YNNKEL (reference sequence). The V gene end was trimmed by 7 bases and the J gene end by 4 bases; junction bases not matched to a gene: 4. The CDR3 nucleotides are TGTGCCAGCACCCGGACAGGGGTCTATGGCTACACCTTC. Protein: CASTRTGVYGYTF.

CDR3 amino acids: CASSSPGGGNTIYF. The CDR3 DNA reads TGTGCCAGCAGCTCCCCGGGTGGCGGAAACACCATATATTTT. This chain connects TRBV6-5 to TRBJ1-3; D call uncertain. Deletions cut 6 bases from V and 4 bases from J, with 13 bases between. Germline V gene lookup returns CDR1 MNHEY and CDR2 SVGAGI. The CDR3 is 14 residues long.

This chain joins TRBV4-1 and TRBJ2-3, with TRBD2 matching over 11 bases. The CDR3 has 15 amino acids. Germline CDR1 and CDR2: MGHRA and YSYEKL. The V gene end was trimmed by 2 bases and the J gene end by 4 bases; junction bases not matched to a gene: 2. The CDR3 DNA reads as TGCGCCAGCAGCCAACTAGCGGGGGGATCAGATACGCAGTATTTT. Protein: CASSQLAGGSDTQYF.

This rearrangement joins TRBV6-2 or TRBV6-3 to TRBJ2-7; D might be TRBD1 (8 bases). The CDR3 extends over 13 amino acids. Trimming took off 8 bases at V and 3 bases at J, with 14 bases between the two ends. CDR1 and CDR2 from the germline V gene are MNHEY and SVGEGT. Here the CDR3 reads CASCHRGGYEQYF. Written as DNA, the CDR3 is TGTGCCAGCTGCCACAGGGGGGGCTACGAGCAGTACTTC.

This chain uses TRBV6-2 or TRBV6-3 with TRBJ1-5, with TRBD1 matching 7 bases. This CDR3 spans 18 amino acids. CDR1 is MNHEY, CDR2 SVGEGT, per germline. V lost 2 bases and J lost 0; bases outside the gene matches: 10. CDR3 in amino acids: CASSYVRTGLYSNQPQHF. Written as DNA, the CDR3 is TGTGCCAGCAGTTACGTCAGGACAGGCCTTTATAGCAATCAGCCCCAGCATTTT.

J is TRBJ2-2 and V is TRBV6-4; TRBD1 matches 11 bases. The CDR3 has 17 amino acids. CDR1 and CDR2 from the germline V gene are MRHNA and SNTAGT. The J segment lost 7 bases and the V segment lost 0 bases, leaving 7 bases of the junction unmatched. The CDR3 loop reads CASSDSVDRGLGGELFF. The CDR3 nucleotides are TGTGCCAGCAGTGACTCTGTGGACAGGGGGCTCGGCGGGGAGCTGTTTTTT.

The chain carries TRBV6-1 and TRBJ1-5, with TRBD1 matching 8 bases. This CDR3 has 16 residues. The junction had 9 bases not matched to a gene; V was cut back by 1 base and J by 7 bases. The germline V gene has CDR1 MNHNS and CDR2 SASEGT. The CDR3 region has the DNA TGTGCCAGCAGTGAAGTCGACAGGGGTAGGCGACAGCCCCAGCATTTT. Its protein is CASSEVDRGRRQPQHF.

The chain has TRBV7-2 and TRBJ2-7, with TRBD2 identical over 12 bases. V was pared by 5 bases and J by 5 bases, with 7 bases of the junction left unmatched. The germline CDR1 and CDR2 sequences are SGHTA and FQGNSA. This CDR3 spans 15 amino acids. The CDR3 nucleotides are TGTGCCAGCAGCCTCTTACTAGCGGGGGGCCACGAGCAGTACTTC. This translates into CASSLLLAGGHEQYF.

The genes are TRBV29-1 and TRBJ2-5; 7 nucleotides agree with TRBD2. Trimming took 7 bases from V and 5 from J; bases not matched to a gene: 7. Germline V lookup: CDR1 SQVTM, CDR2 ANQGSEA. The CDR3 totals 12 residues. The CDR3 coding sequence is TGCAGCGCGCAACTAGCGTGGGAGACCCAGTACTTC. It translates to CSAQLAWETQYF.

The chain joins TRBV21-1 to TRBJ1-4. TRBV21-1 is an annotated pseudogene. The CDR3 contains 15 residues. The CDR3 DNA reads TGTGCCAGCAGCAAAGAACGGGTCCCTTGGGAAAAACTGTTTTTT. This sequence encodes CASSKERVPWEKLFF.

V gene TRBV18 combines with J gene TRBJ2-7, with TRBD2 as a possible D gene (5 bases). V gave up 3 bases and J gave up 3 bases, with 12 bases separating them. The CDR3 is 14 residues long. Germline-derived CDR1 and CDR2 are KGHSH and LQKENI. The CDR3 coding sequence is TGTGCCAGCTCACCGGACGGGAATTACTACGAGCAGTACTTC. Translation gives CASSPDGNYYEQYF.

V usage is TRBV7-3 and J usage is TRBJ2-1, with D maybe TRBD1 (5 bases). The length of the CDR3 is 17 residues. The V end lost 1 base, the J end lost 4 bases, and 17 bases lay between the germline ends. CDR1 is SGHTA, CDR2 FQGTGA, per germline. CDR3 sequence reads: CASSLNSGANPYNEQFF. CDR3 nucleotide sequence: TGTGCCAGCAGCTTAAACTCTGGGGCAAACCCATACAATGAGCAGTTCTTC.

The chain recombines TRBV29-1 with TRBJ2-7, with 7 bases fitting TRBD2. The CDR3 contains 14 residues. Germline CDR1 and CDR2: SQVTM and ANQGSEA. V shed 3 bases, J shed 3 bases, and the junction held 8 bases outside the gene matches. The CDR3 loop reads CSVDGPSGNYEQYF. The CDR3 DNA follows: TGCAGCGTTGATGGGCCTAGCGGAAACTACGAGCAGTACTTC.

About this clone itself: This specimen includes other DNA sequences encoding the same CDR3. The J gene is TRBJ2-1, the V gene TRBV11-2; 9 bases are shared with TRBD2. V gave up 3 bases and J gave up 6 bases; unmatched junction bases: 3. The CDR3 length is 14 residues. Germline loops: CDR1 SGHAT, CDR2 FQNNGV. This chain's CDR3 is CASSLGLASNEQFF. The CDR3 DNA reads TGTGCCAGCAGCTTGGGACTAGCTAGCAATGAGCAGTTCTTC.

The rearrangement links TRBV7-9 to TRBJ1-1; tentatively, D is TRBD1 (5 bases). Germline CDR1 reads SEHNR; CDR2 reads FQNEAQ (reference sequence). The CDR3 has 15 amino acids. The V end lost 1 base, the J end lost 1 base, and 10 bases lay between the germline ends. The CDR3 loop is CASSLVVGGNTEAFF. The CDR3 nucleotides read TGTGCCAGCAGCTTAGTCGTCGGGGGGAACACTGAAGCTTTCTTT.

In its sample, this clone was seen a few times. The chain joins TRBV5-1 to TRBJ2-1; D perhaps matches TRBD2 (5 bases). CDR3 size: 15 residues. Per the germline V gene, CDR1 is SGHRS and CDR2 is YFSETQ. V was pared by 2 bases and J by 0 bases, with 9 bases between. CDR3 region: CASSFSGSSYNEQFF. CDR3 coding DNA: TGCGCCAGCAGCTTCTCGGGGAGCTCCTACAATGAGCAGTTCTTC.

J is TRBJ1-1 and V is TRBV4-3, with D unclear. Trimming pared 0 bases from V and 8 bases from J, leaving 10 bases between. The CDR3 contains 13 residues. Per germline, CDR1 LGHNA and CDR2 YSLEER. The DNA of the CDR3 is TGCGCCAGCAGCCAAGATCGACATGGAGAAGCTTTCTTT. Translation: CASSQDRHGEAFF.

The chain uses TRBV2 and TRBJ2-2; 9 nucleotides agree with TRBD1. CDR1 is SNHLY, CDR2 FYNNEI, per germline. Losses at the gene ends were 6 bases for V and 4 bases for J; bases not matched to a gene: 6. The CDR3 spans 15 residues. CDR3 in amino acids: CASSQQGASTGELFF. CDR3 DNA: TGTGCCAGCAGCCAACAGGGGGCGAGCACCGGGGAGCTGTTTTTT.